This TCR beta chain originates from a study of cytomegalovirus exposure and HLA in healthy donors (dated by TCRdb to 2016 to 2017). Regarding the research as a whole: An earlier analysis of approximately 640 of the donors reported approximately 290 Gb of sequence data and some 120 million unique TCR beta sequences from some 180 million T cells. Around 330 gigabases of sequencing data and around 80 million unique TCR sequences made up an early release that covered approximately 650 HLA-typed donors. Of the roughly 390 genotyped donors, around 81% fell in the genetic ancestry cluster associated with self-reported Caucasian donors. The aim of the study was to test whether cataloging public T cell receptors could identify signatures of past pathogen exposure. The T cell repertoires of some 670 subjects were profiled by immunosequencing and related to cytomegalovirus serostatus. In addition to the first cohort of roughly 670 subjects, a separate validation cohort of about 120 different subjects was used. The study combined high-throughput TCR immunosequencing, statistical association of individual TCRs with disease status, and machine learning to predict cytomegalovirus infection status. To study patterns of TCR occurrence, a later analysis re-analyzed previously published TCR beta repertoires from 500 to 850 donors and added high-resolution HLA genotyping. The later analysis used no new phenotypic data to find candidate immune exposures, relying instead on TCR beta sequences and their occurrence across donors. An earlier analysis of 500 to 650 of the donors applied high-throughput TCR beta sequencing to assess whether each TCR beta V gene segment acted as functional or pseudogenic. Donor age, sex, ethnicity and CMV serostatus were collected together with the repertoire data. Genome-wide SNP genotypes for about 55% of the 666 donors were used in a later genetic analysis, which treated that subset as a discovery cohort. All discovery cohort repertoires had been generated on a single sequencing platform. Class I and class II HLA loci were covered by the typing at four-digit resolution. The number of donors typed differed by locus, with 629-630 for A, B, C, DRB1 and DQB1, 522 for DQA1, some 570 for DPA1, and approximately 470 for DPB1. Roughly 5 DR-DQ haplotypes were treated as single units for association and clustering because of strong linkage in the cohort. Among some 400 genotyped donors of the cohort, an average of about 240,000 unique TCR beta nucleotide sequences was sequenced per donor, of which 15% to 20% were non-productive.

Library construction relied on the immunoSEQ multiplex PCR assay. For the multiplex PCR, a mixture combining 60 forward primers for TCR Vbeta segments and 13 reverse primers for TCR Jbeta segments was used. The CDR3 region of rearranged TCR beta genes was amplified from genomic DNA with a multiplex PCR assay. Amplified TCR beta libraries were sequenced as 87-base-pair reads on the Illumina HiSeq System. Processing in the source paper ran as follows. A later analysis tallied tens of millions of unique TCR beta chains across the 666 repertoires, and around 9.9 million of those chains were shared by two or more donors. Raw reads were error-corrected and collapsed into unique sequences by a nearest-neighbor algorithm in which closely related sequences were merged to remove PCR and sequencing errors. Alignment of CDR3 sequences to IMGT reference sequences was used to assign V, D and J gene segments. For a sequence to be retained, at least a six-nucleotide match to both a V gene segment and a J gene segment was required. Rearrangements were classified as productive when the CDR3 lacked stop codons and remained in frame with V and J, and all other rearrangements were classified as non-productive. Following IMGT convention, CDR3 was defined as the stretch from the second conserved V-encoded cysteine up to the conserved J-encoded phenylalanine. Sequences without an unambiguous match to a single V gene segment were excluded from the earlier analysis of about 630 of the donors. An earlier analysis of roughly 590 of the donors called V segments functional above 56.7% productive rearrangements and segregating when the between-donor standard deviation exceeded 5%. A statistical classification framework was developed to diagnose cytomegalovirus status using the catalog of TCR beta chain sequences. In a later analysis, V and J genes were assigned by comparing TCR nucleotide sequences against IMGT/GENE-DB human TR gene sequences. The TCRdist pipeline was used in a later analysis to assign CDR3 sequences and most-parsimonious VDJ recombination scenarios. In a later analysis, every TCR beta chain was defined by the combination of its CDR3 amino acid sequence and its V-gene family, and reads without a unique V-gene family were dropped. As a way to deal with suspected cross-contamination and a sequencing artifact, a later analysis dropped more than 500 nucleotide sequences that were highly shared and had low generation probability. In a later analysis, a clonal expansion index for each public chain was calculated from normalized within-repertoire ranks of inferred template counts. Generation probabilities in a later analysis came from a VDJ recombination model fitted to out-of-frame rearrangements, and those results were checked against IGoR. In a later analysis, hypergeometric tests were used to score TCR-TCR, TCR-HLA and TCR-CMV co-occurrence, with a repertoire-size bias correction applied to TCR pairs. False discovery rates were estimated in a later analysis by permuting HLA or CMV assignments 20 times. In a later analysis, co-occurring TCRs were grouped with DBSCAN, and TCRdist sequence similarity was added when clustering was performed within HLA-allele-positive subsets. Co-occurrence clustering excluded repertoires with fewer than 30,000 or more than 120,000 public chains, plus five with anomalous nucleotide sharing. In its TCRdb copy, this immuneACCESS table keeps in-frame sequences only and misses some clones. Where compared with another copy, unresolved V genes explain less than half of these, and the others have no known cause. That table furnishes V, J and clone size, whereas the DNA furnished D and trimming. In this sample the table shows 70,000 to 90,000 clones, roughly 80% of which occur a single time. The ten top clones hold 2.2% of the sample.

Details on this clone: Its cognate antigen has yet to be identified. Nothing much larger sits one base from this clone, and base qualities are not available.

In total, 600 or so healthy bone marrow donors made up the cohort. Cohort members were all nominally healthy when sampled, although unrecorded immune exposures were likely present. The donor was CMV seronegative and belonged to the group of 350 or so seronegative cohort members. A peripheral blood sample was provided by each donor, and peripheral blood mononuclear cells were used for TCR beta sequencing. The Qiagen DNeasy Blood Extraction Kit was used to extract genomic DNA from the blood cell samples. In the germline V gene, CDR1 corresponds to WSHSY and CDR2 to SAAADI. At the junction V is shortened by 3 bases and J by 6 bases; bases outside the gene matches: 12. CDR3 length: 16 amino acids, cysteine to phenylalanine. The kept DNA is CDR3 alone, 48 bases in frame from the first base. Overall study outcomes, separate from this receptor: According to the authors, the approach could potentially be generalized to other disease states and immunological phenotypes. CMV serostatus was the only immune exposure information available for the cohort. A few of the identified cytomegalovirus-associated TCR beta chains were confirmed in vitro to be specific for cytomegalovirus antigens. A later genetic analysis reported fewer N-insertions in productive TCRs among donors in an Asian-associated ancestry cluster than the roughly 650-donor mean. Most TCR sequences were seen in very few donors, while some public TCRs were found in many individuals. A later analysis associated about 17,000 TCR beta sequences with specific HLA alleles at a false discovery rate of 0.05. Because HLA typing was unavailable for some donors at each locus, only the typed subset was used in association tests. In a later analysis, TCR association rates were found to vary across HLA loci, with the most associated TCRs seen for DRB1 alleles and the fewest for HLA-C alleles. Because counts were too low, roughly 17 rarely observed V segments, including chromosome 9 orphons, were left out of the earlier analysis of approximately 500 of the donors. In the study, some 180 TCR beta chains were listed as associated with cytomegalovirus. A later analysis found that HLA-associated TCR beta chains were more clonally expanded and had lower generation probabilities than equally common non-associated chains. A further reported finding was that TCR beta sequences accurately predicted the HLA-A and HLA-B alleles for most subjects in the first cohort. Only TCR beta chains were sequenced in this cohort, and the absence of alpha or paired-chain data limited detectable features. Because the 87-base-pair reads could not distinguish some IMGT-functional V segments, including TRBV6-2 and TRBV6-3, those segments were excluded. In a later analysis, most CMV-associated TCR beta chains were found to appear HLA-restricted, with HLA associations seemingly driven largely by CMV exposure. An association between a missense DCLRE1C variant and V-gene and J-gene trimming of TCR beta chains was found in a later genetic analysis and replicated in an independent cohort. The classifier was reported to diagnose cytomegalovirus status with high specificity and sensitivity in both the original and validation cohorts. In a later analysis, several top co-occurrence clusters were reported to appear linked to parvovirus B19, influenza, CMV and Epstein-Barr virus. The sequencing pipeline was judged likely to have produced a cluster of highly shared sequence variants as a technical artifact. Roughly uniform sequencing depth across donors was assumed in presence/absence analyses, although this assumption may not hold. In an earlier analysis of about 540 of the donors, most TCR beta V segments were observed in productive rearrangements about 90% or about 30% of the time, broadly matching IMGT annotations. Strong co-occurrence of HLA alleles, especially DR and DQ, made assigning TCR associations to individual alleles difficult. Linkage disequilibrium might explain the correlated functional status among segregating V segments, but an unknown experimental factor could not be ruled out.

Sequenced input: PBMCs. Recombination joined TRBV10-2 with TRBJ2-3; 7 central nucleotides agree with TRBD2. The TCR sequence derives from a man aged 40-49 years in good health and CMV-seronegative. For the CDR3, the sequence is CASSDVLAGDADTQYF. In nucleotides, the sequence is TGCGCCAGCAGTGATGTTCTGGCGGGGGATGCTGATACGCAGTATTTT.